Included here is one T cell receptor beta chain sequence, with context. Its antigen is not identified. 60 Vbeta and 13 Jbeta primers were used in PCR. The method was immunoSEQ multiplex PCR; TCRdb's version includes in-frame clones alone and lacks a portion of them. The sample records approximately 140,000 clones, about 80% being singletons. This specimen belongs to a study of cytomegalovirus exposure and HLA in healthy donors. Study observations and caveats: In vitro, a few CMV-associated chains proved specific for CMV antigens.

Per germline, CDR1 SGHAT and CDR2 FQNNGV. V dropped 3 bases and J dropped 4 bases, with 12 bases sitting between them. This CDR3 is built from 15 residues. The rearrangement links TRBV11-2 to TRBJ2-2; the D gene is possibly TRBD2 (5 bases). The receptor's source is a male donor in good health and CMV-seronegative. Sequencing used PBMCs. The CDR3 nucleotides are TGTGCCAGCAGCTTTAGTACGGGGTTCACCGGGGAGCTGTTTTTT. This translates into CASSFSTGFTGELFF.